The rows below give T cell receptor beta chains drawn from one sample of a study of shared clonotypes between healthy human individuals. Only in-frame clones appear in the TCRdb table, and some are missing; sequencing was by immunoSEQ multiplex PCR. The data hold about 710,000 clones, with approximately 77% observed a single time. Sequences were obtained from memory CD4+ T cells sorted from blood. Receptors originate from a woman aged 25 to 39 in good health. Both conserved end residues are part of each CDR3. Fields, in order: V gene, clone size, CDR3 length, J gene, D gene, CDR3 DNA, CDR3 protein. D genes are given only for firm matches. Clone size appears in some rows only: once, few, many, or a class for an expanded clone.

V gene: TRBV2
clone size: few
CDR3 length: 14
J gene: TRBJ1-2
D gene: -
CDR3 DNA: TGTGCCAGCGGGGCATTTCGTGGGGCAGATGGCTACACCTTC
CDR3 protein: CASGAFRGADGYTF

V gene: TRBV13
clone size: once
CDR3 length: 18
J gene: TRBJ2-3
D gene: TRBD2
CDR3 DNA: TGTGCCAGTAGTTACCGGACTAGCGGGAGTTGGGGCACAGATACGCAGTATTTT
CDR3 protein: CASSYRTSGSWGTDTQYF

V gene: TRBV29-1
clone size: -
CDR3 length: 21
J gene: TRBJ2-7
D gene: -
CDR3 DNA: TGCAGCGTTGAACCTGGTCGAACTAGAATCCGCCGAAACTCTAGCTCCTACGAGCAGTACTTC
CDR3 protein: CSVEPGRTRIRRNSSSYEQYF

V gene: TRBV7-9
clone size: -
CDR3 length: 11
J gene: TRBJ2-1
D gene: -
CDR3 DNA: TGTGCCAGCAGCTTAGGACCTGAGCAGTTCTTC
CDR3 protein: CASSLGPEQFF

V gene: TRBV28
clone size: -
CDR3 length: 12
J gene: TRBJ2-7
D gene: -
CDR3 DNA: TGTGCCAGCAGGAGGGGCGGGTACGAGCAGTACTTC
CDR3 protein: CASRRGGYEQYF

V gene: TRBV11-2
clone size: -
CDR3 length: 13
J gene: TRBJ1-1
D gene: -
CDR3 DNA: TGTGCCAGCAGCTTAGATCTGGCTACTGAAGCTTTCTTT
CDR3 protein: CASSLDLATEAFF

V gene: TRBV15
clone size: once
CDR3 length: 15
J gene: TRBJ2-1
D gene: TRBD2
CDR3 DNA: TGTGCCACCAGCCGACTAGCGGGAGTCTACAATGAGCAGTTCTTC
CDR3 protein: CATSRLAGVYNEQFF

V gene: TRBV19
clone size: -
CDR3 length: 15
J gene: TRBJ2-5
D gene: TRBD2
CDR3 DNA: TGTGCCAGTAGACGCCTAGCGGGAGTTCGGGAGACCCAGTACTTC
CDR3 protein: CASRRLAGVRETQYF

V gene: TRBV28
clone size: -
CDR3 length: 12
J gene: TRBJ1-1
D gene: -
CDR3 DNA: TGTGCCAGCAGCCCAGAGGGTCGGGTAGCTTTCTTT
CDR3 protein: CASSPEGRVAFF

V gene: TRBV18
clone size: -
CDR3 length: 14
J gene: TRBJ1-2
D gene: -
CDR3 DNA: TGTGCCAGCTCACCAAGACAGGAAACCTATGGCTACACCTTC
CDR3 protein: CASSPRQETYGYTF

V gene: TRBV5-6
clone size: -
CDR3 length: 15
J gene: TRBJ1-3
D gene: -
CDR3 DNA: TGTGCCAGCAGCTTGGTTTCAGGGTCCGGAAACACCATATATTTT
CDR3 protein: CASSLVSGSGNTIYF

V gene: TRBV5-1
clone size: few
CDR3 length: 15
J gene: TRBJ2-1
D gene: -
CDR3 DNA: TGCGCCAGCAGCTTTGCGGACTCGACCTACAATGAGCAGTTCTTC
CDR3 protein: CASSFADSTYNEQFF

V gene: TRBV11-2
clone size: -
CDR3 length: 14
J gene: TRBJ2-3
D gene: -
CDR3 DNA: TGTGCCAGCAGCCTAGGGACATCGGGGGATACGCAGTATTTT
CDR3 protein: CASSLGTSGDTQYF

V gene: TRBV13
clone size: -
CDR3 length: 13
J gene: TRBJ1-1
D gene: -
CDR3 DNA: TGTGCCAGCAGCCCTGTCAGGGGAATTGAAGCTTTCTTT
CDR3 protein: CASSPVRGIEAFF

V gene: TRBV19
clone size: few
CDR3 length: 14
J gene: TRBJ2-6
D gene: -
CDR3 DNA: TGTGCCACTCACAGCCAGGGAAGGGCCAACGTCCTGACTTTC
CDR3 protein: CATHSQGRANVLTF

V gene: TRBV6-5
clone size: -
CDR3 length: 14
J gene: TRBJ1-4
D gene: -
CDR3 DNA: TGTGCCAGCAGTTACGAACCCCGGGGTGAAAAACTGTTTTTT
CDR3 protein: CASSYEPRGEKLFF

V gene: TRBV28
clone size: -
CDR3 length: 15
J gene: TRBJ2-7
D gene: TRBD1
CDR3 DNA: TGTGCCAGCAGTCAACTCCGGGACAGTAGGGGCGAGCAGTACTTC
CDR3 protein: CASSQLRDSRGEQYF

V gene: TRBV7-9
clone size: -
CDR3 length: 14
J gene: TRBJ2-1
D gene: -
CDR3 DNA: TGTGCCAGCAGCCGAGACCGGGGCAACAATGAGCAGTTCTTC
CDR3 protein: CASSRDRGNNEQFF

V gene: TRBV6-6
clone size: -
CDR3 length: 13
J gene: TRBJ2-7
D gene: -
CDR3 DNA: TGTGCCAGCAGTTGGTACAGCTCCTACGAGCAGTACTTC
CDR3 protein: CASSWYSSYEQYF

V gene: TRBV28
clone size: -
CDR3 length: 14
J gene: TRBJ1-2
D gene: TRBD1
CDR3 DNA: TGTGCCAGCAGGAACAGGGGGGCTAACTATGGCTACACCTTC
CDR3 protein: CASRNRGANYGYTF

V gene: TRBV29-1
clone size: -
CDR3 length: 12
J gene: TRBJ2-1
D gene: TRBD2
CDR3 DNA: TGCAGCGCGAGCGGGATTTACAATGAGCAGTTCTTC
CDR3 protein: CSASGIYNEQFF

V gene: TRBV28
clone size: few
CDR3 length: 15
J gene: TRBJ2-5
D gene: TRBD2
CDR3 DNA: TGTGCCAGCACCCGTACTAGCGGGAGTAAGGAGACCCAGTACTTC
CDR3 protein: CASTRTSGSKETQYF

V gene: TRBV7-9
clone size: -
CDR3 length: 15
J gene: TRBJ2-5
D gene: TRBD2
CDR3 DNA: TGTGCCAGCAGCCCAAGACTAGCGCTTCAAGAGACCCAGTACTTC
CDR3 protein: CASSPRLALQETQYF

V gene: TRBV29-1
clone size: -
CDR3 length: 14
J gene: TRBJ2-7
D gene: -
CDR3 DNA: TGCAGCGTTGAAGATAGGGGAATCGTTTACGAGCAGTACTTC
CDR3 protein: CSVEDRGIVYEQYF

V gene: TRBV6-1
clone size: -
CDR3 length: 13
J gene: TRBJ1-1
D gene: -
CDR3 DNA: TGTGCCAGCAGCGCACAGGAAAACACTGAAGCTTTCTTT
CDR3 protein: CASSAQENTEAFF

V gene: TRBV5-1
clone size: -
CDR3 length: 15
J gene: TRBJ1-1
D gene: -
CDR3 DNA: TGCGCCAGCAGCTTGGTTCAGGGAGGGAACACTGAAGCTTTCTTT
CDR3 protein: CASSLVQGGNTEAFF

V gene: TRBV18
clone size: -
CDR3 length: 15
J gene: TRBJ1-1
D gene: -
CDR3 DNA: TGTGCCAGCTCATCGGGACACATCGGGATCACTGAAGCTTTCTTT
CDR3 protein: CASSSGHIGITEAFF

V gene: TRBV6-5
clone size: -
CDR3 length: 13
J gene: TRBJ2-7
D gene: -
CDR3 DNA: TGTGCCAGCGGCTTTCGAGGGTTGGCCGAGCAGTACTTC
CDR3 protein: CASGFRGLAEQYF

V gene: TRBV5-1
clone size: -
CDR3 length: 14
J gene: TRBJ2-2
D gene: TRBD1
CDR3 DNA: TGCGCCAGCAGCTACGGGACAGGGGGCTTAGGTCTGTTTTTT
CDR3 protein: CASSYGTGGLGLFF

V gene: TRBV7-8
clone size: few
CDR3 length: 16
J gene: TRBJ2-1
D gene: -
CDR3 DNA: TGTGCCAGCAGCTTTCTCGCAGACTACTCCTACAATGAGCAGTTCTTC
CDR3 protein: CASSFLADYSYNEQFF

V gene: TRBV7-9
clone size: few
CDR3 length: 14
J gene: TRBJ1-2
D gene: TRBD1
CDR3 DNA: TGTGCCAGCAGCCAAGGGACAGGGAACTATGGCTACACCTTC
CDR3 protein: CASSQGTGNYGYTF

V gene: TRBV28
clone size: -
CDR3 length: 14
J gene: TRBJ1-2
D gene: TRBD1
CDR3 DNA: TGTGCCAGCAGAGCACCGGGACAGGACTATGGCTACACCTTC
CDR3 protein: CASRAPGQDYGYTF

V gene: TRBV5-5
clone size: -
CDR3 length: 12
J gene: TRBJ2-7
D gene: -
CDR3 DNA: TGTGCCAGCAGCTTGGACGACTACGAGCAGTACTTC
CDR3 protein: CASSLDDYEQYF

V gene: TRBV11-3
clone size: -
CDR3 length: 15
J gene: TRBJ2-2
D gene: -
CDR3 DNA: TGTGCCAGCAGCTCTACGGCCACGAACACCGGGGAGCTGTTTTTT
CDR3 protein: CASSSTATNTGELFF

V gene: TRBV28
clone size: -
CDR3 length: 15
J gene: TRBJ2-7
D gene: -
CDR3 DNA: TGTGCCAGCAGCCCCACCGGGACATTTCACTACGAGCAGTACTTC
CDR3 protein: CASSPTGTFHYEQYF

V gene: TRBV5-1
clone size: -
CDR3 length: 15
J gene: TRBJ1-4
D gene: -
CDR3 DNA: TGCGCCAGCAGCTTGTTTGGGGAGGCTAATGAAAAACTGTTTTTT
CDR3 protein: CASSLFGEANEKLFF

V gene: TRBV19
clone size: few
CDR3 length: 14
J gene: TRBJ2-3
D gene: TRBD2
CDR3 DNA: TGTGCCAGTAGTATAGCGGGAGGGACAGATACGCAGTATTTT
CDR3 protein: CASSIAGGTDTQYF

V gene: TRBV2
clone size: -
CDR3 length: 13
J gene: TRBJ2-7
D gene: -
CDR3 DNA: TGTGCCAGCTCGTCTAGCGCCGCCTACGAGCAGTACTTC
CDR3 protein: CASSSSAAYEQYF

V gene: TRBV4-2
clone size: -
CDR3 length: 14
J gene: TRBJ2-7
D gene: TRBD1
CDR3 DNA: TGTGCCAGCAGCCATAACATGGGACAGGGCGAGCAGTACTTC
CDR3 protein: CASSHNMGQGEQYF